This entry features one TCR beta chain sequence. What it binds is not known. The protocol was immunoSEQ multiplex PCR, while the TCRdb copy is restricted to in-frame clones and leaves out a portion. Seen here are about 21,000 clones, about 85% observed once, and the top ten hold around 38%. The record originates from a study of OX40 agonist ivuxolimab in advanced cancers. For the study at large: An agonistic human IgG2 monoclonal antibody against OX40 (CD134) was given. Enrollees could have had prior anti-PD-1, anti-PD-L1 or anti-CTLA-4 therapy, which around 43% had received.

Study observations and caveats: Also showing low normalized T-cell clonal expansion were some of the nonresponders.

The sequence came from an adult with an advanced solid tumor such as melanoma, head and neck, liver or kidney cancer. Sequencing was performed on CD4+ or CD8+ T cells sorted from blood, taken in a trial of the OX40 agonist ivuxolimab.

CDR3 loop: CASSQLGQSTDTQYF. In DNA form, the CDR3 reads TGCGCCAGCAGCCAATTAGGACAGAGCACAGATACGCAGTATTTT. This chain links TRBV4-1 with TRBJ2-3, with TRBD1 as a possible D gene (6 bases). V shed 2 bases and J shed 0 bases, with 9 bases lying between them. CDR3 size: 15 residues. In germline, CDR1 is MGHRA, CDR2 YSYEKL.